A selection of T cell receptor beta chains follows, all from one sample in a study of T cell responses to AZD1222 COVID-19 vaccine. The method was immunoSEQ multiplex PCR; TCRdb's version includes in-frame clones alone and lacks a portion of them. Of 70,000 to 85,000 clones listed, 83% are singletons. Sequencing was performed on peripheral blood, taken 28 days after the second AZD1222 dose. The receptors come from an adult who received the AZD1222 COVID-19 vaccine. Each CDR3 is given with its conserved first and last residue. The D gene is left open where the match is weak. Clone size is not always given. Where it is, it says once, few, many or a class for expanded clones.

CDR3aa: CASSLGQPSSGNTIYF
CDR3nt: TGCGCCAGCAGCTTGGGACAGCCGAGCTCTGGAAACACCATATATTTT
j_gene: TRBJ1-3
d_gene: .
abundance: .
v_gene: TRBV5-1

CDR3aa: CASSFEEAILENYGYTF
CDR3nt: TGTGCCAGCAGCTTCGAGGAGGCAATATTGGAAAACTATGGCTACACCTTC
j_gene: TRBJ1-2
d_gene: .
abundance: .
v_gene: TRBV5-6

CDR3aa: CASQVGTGGGGAFF
CDR3nt: TGTGCCAGCCAGGTCGGGACAGGGGGCGGCGGGGCTTTCTTT
j_gene: TRBJ1-1
d_gene: TRBD1
abundance: .
v_gene: TRBV2

CDR3aa: CSAQRGIEQFF
CDR3nt: TGCAGTGCCCAACGGGGTATCGAGCAGTTCTTC
j_gene: TRBJ2-1
d_gene: .
abundance: .
v_gene: TRBV20-1

CDR3aa: CASSIGAGSNTGELFF
CDR3nt: TGTGCCAGTAGTATTGGAGCGGGATCGAACACCGGGGAGCTGTTTTTT
j_gene: TRBJ2-2
d_gene: TRBD2
abundance: .
v_gene: TRBV19

CDR3aa: CASRSQETQYF
CDR3nt: TGTGCCAGCCGTAGCCAAGAGACCCAGTACTTC
j_gene: TRBJ2-5
d_gene: .
abundance: .
v_gene: TRBV18

CDR3aa: CASSSRGGGQDYGYTF
CDR3nt: TGTGCCAGCAGTTCCCGGGGAGGGGGACAAGACTATGGCTACACCTTC
j_gene: TRBJ1-2
d_gene: .
abundance: few
v_gene: TRBV27

CDR3aa: CASSQTGTDIQYF
CDR3nt: TGCGCCAGCAGTCAAACAGGGACGGACATTCAGTACTTC
j_gene: TRBJ2-4
d_gene: .
abundance: .
v_gene: TRBV23-1

CDR3aa: CASSWGIDRVLNIQYF
CDR3nt: TGCGCCAGCAGCTGGGGGATAGACCGGGTTTTGAACATTCAGTACTTC
j_gene: TRBJ2-4
d_gene: .
abundance: .
v_gene: TRBV5-1

CDR3aa: CAIRWGTENTEAFF
CDR3nt: TGTGCCATCAGGTGGGGAACAGAGAACACTGAAGCTTTCTTT
j_gene: TRBJ1-1
d_gene: .
abundance: once
v_gene: TRBV10-3

CDR3aa: CASSRYSGNEQFF
CDR3nt: TGTGCCAGCAGCCGATATTCCGGGAATGAGCAGTTCTTC
j_gene: TRBJ2-1
d_gene: .
abundance: once
v_gene: TRBV3-1/TRBV3-2

CDR3aa: CASSPWDSSGNTIYF
CDR3nt: TGTGCCAGCTCACCATGGGACAGCTCTGGAAACACCATATATTTT
j_gene: TRBJ1-3
d_gene: TRBD1
abundance: .
v_gene: TRBV18

CDR3aa: CASSTEPIGTEAFF
CDR3nt: TGTGCCAGTAGTACCGAACCGATCGGCACTGAAGCTTTCTTT
j_gene: TRBJ1-1
d_gene: .
abundance: once
v_gene: TRBV19

CDR3aa: CASSPQGGSGANVLTF
CDR3nt: TGTGCCAGCAGCCCCCAGGGTGGCTCTGGGGCCAACGTCCTGACTTTC
j_gene: TRBJ2-6
d_gene: .
abundance: .
v_gene: TRBV7-3

CDR3aa: CASSLFPENTEAFF
CDR3nt: TGCGCCAGCAGCTTGTTCCCTGAGAACACTGAAGCTTTCTTT
j_gene: TRBJ1-1
d_gene: .
abundance: .
v_gene: TRBV5-1

CDR3aa: CASSFDSNPSTDTQYF
CDR3nt: TGCGCCAGCAGCTTCGACAGTAACCCTAGCACAGATACGCAGTATTTT
j_gene: TRBJ2-3
d_gene: .
abundance: .
v_gene: TRBV5-1

CDR3aa: CASSLSGRDEQYF
CDR3nt: TGTGCCAGCAGTCTGTCAGGACGGGACGAGCAGTACTTC
j_gene: TRBJ2-7
d_gene: .
abundance: .
v_gene: TRBV12-3/TRBV12-4

CDR3aa: CASSRQGAGGYTF
CDR3nt: TGTGCCAGCAGCCGACAGGGGGCAGGTGGCTACACCTTC
j_gene: TRBJ1-2
d_gene: TRBD1
abundance: .
v_gene: TRBV28

CDR3aa: CASSVTNRGANTEAFF
CDR3nt: TGCGCCAGCAGCGTAACTAACAGGGGGGCCAACACTGAAGCTTTCTTT
j_gene: TRBJ1-1
d_gene: TRBD1
abundance: .
v_gene: TRBV5-1

CDR3aa: CASSLSIGTLSYEQYF
CDR3nt: TGTGCCAGCAGTTTATCGATCGGGACACTCTCCTACGAGCAGTACTTC
j_gene: TRBJ2-7
d_gene: .
abundance: .
v_gene: TRBV27

CDR3aa: CASSLLVGGNTGELFF
CDR3nt: TGTGCCAGCAGCCTTTTAGTCGGGGGGAACACCGGGGAGCTGTTTTTT
j_gene: TRBJ2-2
d_gene: .
abundance: .
v_gene: TRBV9

CDR3aa: CASSLAGARPNEKLFF
CDR3nt: TGTGCCAGCAGTCTTGCTGGGGCGCGCCCTAATGAAAAACTGTTTTTT
j_gene: TRBJ1-4
d_gene: .
abundance: .
v_gene: TRBV28

CDR3aa: CASRLDRNGETQYF
CDR3nt: TGTGCCAGCAGACTGGACAGGAACGGAGAGACCCAGTACTTC
j_gene: TRBJ2-5
d_gene: TRBD1
abundance: .
v_gene: TRBV5-6

CDR3aa: CASSRDSVQPQHF
CDR3nt: TGTGCCAGCAGCCGGGACAGCGTGCAGCCCCAGCATTTT
j_gene: TRBJ1-5
d_gene: TRBD1
abundance: .
v_gene: TRBV7-9

CDR3aa: CASNYGGEGNQPQHF
CDR3nt: TGTGCCAGTAACTACGGGGGGGAGGGCAATCAGCCCCAGCATTTT
j_gene: TRBJ1-5
d_gene: .
abundance: .
v_gene: TRBV19

CDR3aa: CASRGKQGRRASYEQYF
CDR3nt: TGTGCCAGCAGGGGAAAACAGGGGCGGAGGGCCTCCTACGAGCAGTACTTC
j_gene: TRBJ2-7
d_gene: .
abundance: .
v_gene: TRBV6-4

CDR3aa: CASSSQMDREADNPFF
CDR3nt: TGTGCCAGCAGCTCACAAATGGACAGGGAGGCGGACAACCCCTTCTTC
j_gene: TRBJ2-1
d_gene: TRBD1
abundance: .
v_gene: TRBV3-1/TRBV3-2

CDR3aa: CASSNGISGNTIYF
CDR3nt: TGTGCCAGCAGCAACGGGATCTCTGGAAACACCATATATTTT
j_gene: TRBJ1-3
d_gene: .
abundance: .
v_gene: TRBV6-5

CDR3aa: CASIGQGNGYTF
CDR3nt: TGTGCCAGTATTGGACAGGGAAATGGCTACACCTTC
j_gene: TRBJ1-2
d_gene: TRBD1
abundance: .
v_gene: TRBV19

CDR3aa: CASSLIVIADTQYF
CDR3nt: TGTGCCAGCAGCTTAATAGTCATCGCAGATACGCAGTATTTT
j_gene: TRBJ2-3
d_gene: .
abundance: .
v_gene: TRBV7-9

CDR3aa: CASSPGTVGGYGYTF
CDR3nt: TGTGCCAGCAGCCCAGGGACCGTGGGGGGCTATGGCTACACCTTC
j_gene: TRBJ1-2
d_gene: .
abundance: .
v_gene: TRBV5-6

CDR3aa: CASSSSLGTGDEKLFF
CDR3nt: TGTGCCAGCAGCTCATCCCTCGGGACTGGGGATGAAAAACTGTTTTTT
j_gene: TRBJ1-4
d_gene: .
abundance: .
v_gene: TRBV5-6

CDR3aa: CASSAQGGRWNF
CDR3nt: TGTGCCAGCAGCGCACAAGGGGGTCGGTGGAATTTC
j_gene: TRBJ1-2
d_gene: .
abundance: .
v_gene: TRBV7-2

CDR3aa: CASSQGRGSYEQYF
CDR3nt: TGTGCCAGCAGCCAAGGACGCGGCTCCTACGAGCAGTACTTC
j_gene: TRBJ2-7
d_gene: .
abundance: .
v_gene: TRBV7-2

CDR3aa: CASSHDRGQNGYTF
CDR3nt: TGTGCCAGTAGCCATGACAGGGGCCAGAATGGCTACACCTTC
j_gene: TRBJ1-2
d_gene: TRBD1
abundance: .
v_gene: TRBV19

CDR3aa: CASSLVGGWTGELFF
CDR3nt: TGTGCCAGCAGCTTAGTAGGGGGGTGGACCGGGGAGCTGTTTTTT
j_gene: TRBJ2-2
d_gene: .
abundance: .
v_gene: TRBV7-8

CDR3aa: CASSPGVGPNSPLHF
CDR3nt: TGCGCCAGCAGCCCCGGCGTTGGCCCTAATTCACCCCTCCACTTT
j_gene: TRBJ1-6
d_gene: .
abundance: .
v_gene: TRBV4-3

CDR3aa: CASSSGWAYNSPLHF
CDR3nt: TGTGCCAGCAGTTCTGGGTGGGCCTATAATTCACCCCTCCACTTT
j_gene: TRBJ1-6
d_gene: .
abundance: .
v_gene: TRBV6-6

CDR3aa: CASSLFTQPQHF
CDR3nt: TGTGCCAGCAGCTTATTTACTCAGCCCCAGCATTTT
j_gene: TRBJ1-5
d_gene: .
abundance: few
v_gene: TRBV7-2

CDR3aa: CAWTLSLREDTEAFF
CDR3nt: TGTGCCTGGACCCTTTCCCTCAGGGAGGACACTGAAGCTTTCTTT
j_gene: TRBJ1-1
d_gene: .
abundance: .
v_gene: TRBV30

CDR3aa: CSVEGANEKLFF
CDR3nt: TGCAGCGTTGAGGGGGCTAATGAAAAACTGTTTTTT
j_gene: TRBJ1-4
d_gene: .
abundance: .
v_gene: TRBV29-1

CDR3aa: CATRALGASGNTIYF
CDR3nt: TGTGCCACCCGGGCCTTGGGCGCATCTGGAAACACCATATATTTT
j_gene: TRBJ1-3
d_gene: .
abundance: .
v_gene: TRBV19

CDR3aa: CASSPVAGVPGPMNTGELFF
CDR3nt: TGTGCCAGCTCACCTGTAGCGGGAGTTCCAGGTCCGATGAACACCGGGGAGCTGTTTTTT
j_gene: TRBJ2-2
d_gene: TRBD2
abundance: .
v_gene: TRBV18

CDR3aa: CASSLGGTGYEQYF
CDR3nt: TGTGCCAGCAGCTTAGGGGGGACAGGGTACGAGCAGTACTTC
j_gene: TRBJ2-7
d_gene: TRBD1
abundance: .
v_gene: TRBV7-9

CDR3aa: CASSLAFSPELFF
CDR3nt: TGTGCCAGCAGTTTAGCGTTTTCGCCGGAGCTGTTTTTT
j_gene: TRBJ2-2
d_gene: .
abundance: .
v_gene: TRBV12-3/TRBV12-4

CDR3aa: CASSLVLDGDSPLHF
CDR3nt: TGTGCCAGCAGCTTAGTGTTAGACGGGGACTCACCCCTCCACTTT
j_gene: TRBJ1-6
d_gene: .
abundance: .
v_gene: TRBV7-8

CDR3aa: CASPDCPRQSSYEQYF
CDR3nt: TGTGCCAGTCCCGACTGCCCTAGACAGAGCTCCTACGAGCAGTACTTC
j_gene: TRBJ2-7
d_gene: .
abundance: .
v_gene: TRBV19

CDR3aa: CASSPAQDTEAFF
CDR3nt: TGTGCCAGCTCACCGGCGCAGGACACTGAAGCTTTCTTT
j_gene: TRBJ1-1
d_gene: .
abundance: .
v_gene: TRBV18

CDR3aa: CASRLGGGRGTDTQYF
CDR3nt: TGTGCAAGTCGCTTAGGAGGGGGGAGAGGGACAGATACGCAGTATTTT
j_gene: TRBJ2-3
d_gene: .
abundance: .
v_gene: TRBV12-2

CDR3aa: CASSLGEGERIYNEQFF
CDR3nt: TGTGCCAGCAGCTTAGGGGAAGGCGAGAGAATATACAATGAGCAGTTCTTC
j_gene: TRBJ2-1
d_gene: .
abundance: .
v_gene: TRBV7-2

CDR3aa: CASSYSRGVSTGELFF
CDR3nt: TGTGCCAGCAGCTATTCCCGTGGAGTGAGCACCGGGGAGCTGTTTTTT
j_gene: TRBJ2-2
d_gene: .
abundance: once
v_gene: TRBV5-5

CDR3aa: CASSLYGYGYTF
CDR3nt: TGTGCCAGCAGCTTATACGGCTATGGCTACACCTTC
j_gene: TRBJ1-2
d_gene: .
abundance: few
v_gene: TRBV7-2

CDR3aa: CASSSGLEFEETQYF
CDR3nt: TGCGCCAGCAGCTCGGGACTAGAGTTTGAGGAGACCCAGTACTTC
j_gene: TRBJ2-5
d_gene: TRBD2
abundance: .
v_gene: TRBV5-1

CDR3aa: CASSTDSPDLADIYEQYF
CDR3nt: TGTGCCAGCAGTACCGATAGCCCCGACTTAGCGGACATCTACGAGCAGTACTTC
j_gene: TRBJ2-7
d_gene: .
abundance: .
v_gene: TRBV5-4